The text below deals with one T cell receptor beta chain. The antigen it recognizes is unknown. The input lacks base qualities; no much larger clone sits a single base away. The first patient joined ICON in early 2016, and enrollment wrapped up when the last patient was enrolled in September 2018. A subcohort of 76 patients provided fresh tumor and matched uninvolved tissue for in-depth immune analyses, with TCR sequencing among those analyses. DNA for TCR sequencing was isolated from bulk tissue, and no cell sorting was done. The T-cell fraction in tumor and uninvolved lung tissue was provided by TCR sequencing with the immunoSEQ assay. As for the authors' bioinformatics: To analyze survival, patients were divided into a high T-cell fraction group (upper tertile) and a low T-cell fraction group (lower two tertiles), and the two groups were compared using a log-rank test. A signed-rank test was used to check for differences in T-cell fraction between paired tumor and uninvolved lung. In TCRdb, the immuneACCESS table is reduced to in-frame sequences with V and J assigned. These tables do not hold every clone; where another copy was compared, an unresolved V gene accounts for under half, and the others remain unexplained. V and J calls and clone size follow that table, whereas D and trimming were derived from the DNA. The sample includes 10,000 or so clones, with around 81% observed a single time. Roughly 9.8% of the sample goes to the ten largest clones.

The sample comes from a study of tumor-infiltrating lymphocytes in localized non-small cell lung cancer (dated by TCRdb to the early 2020s). The study in broad terms: The cohort included patients whose samples were collected after neoadjuvant chemotherapy, as well as both smokers and never-smokers and several histologies. For 45 to 70 patients, immunoSEQ T-cell fraction was compared between paired tumor and uninvolved lung. In total, the ICON cohort was made up of under 180 surgical patients who had localized non-small cell lung cancer and whose tumors were resected. Each patient contributed resected tumor tissue and uninvolved lung tissue from the same patient, described as non-adjacent to the tumor. TCR sequencing was one of several integrated assays, alongside flow cytometry, multiplex immunofluorescence, RNA-seq, exome sequencing and proteomics, applied to the same patients.

Broad study findings and their caveats: Since assay coverage differed from patient to patient depending on how much tissue was available, TCR sequencing was done for only a subset of the cohort. Because different assays used different pieces of the same tissue, intratumor heterogeneity could not be separated from technical variation. Consistent with immunofluorescence CD3 counts, TCRbeta sequencing supported greater T cell infiltration in tumors than in uninvolved lung tissue. TCR-derived T-cell fraction did not differ between the flow cytometry-defined immunotypes IM1 (good prognosis) and IM2 (poor prognosis).

The sequence was collected from a human donor with non-small cell lung cancer. Specimen: uninvolved lung tissue not adjacent to the tumor.

The DNA sequence is TGTGCCAGCAGCCCCGGGTTCCAAGAGACCCAGTACTTC. The encoded protein is CASSPGFQETQYF. The rearrangement combines TRBV7-3 with TRBJ2-5; no confident D gene assignment can be made. V gives up 5 bases and J gives up 1 base, and the segment between their germline ends measures 8 bases. The germline V gene gives CDR1 as SGHTA and CDR2 as FQGTGA. Including cysteine and phenylalanine, the CDR3 has 13 amino acids. CDR3 DNA is the only sequence kept; it has 39 bases, read in frame from the first base.